This T cell receptor (beta chain) was found in a study of tumor T cells in aggressive B-cell lymphoma. V shed 0 bases and J 6 bases; nucleotides not matched to a gene: 5. Germline V CDR1 and CDR2: SGHDT, YYEEEE. This CDR3 spans 16 amino acids. TCRdb's copy holds only in-frame clones and misses some; the assay was immunoSEQ multiplex PCR. This table holds thousands of clones, about 90% found once. The sequence came from an adult with diffuse large B cell lymphoma. The V call is TRBV5-6, the J call TRBJ2-2, with 10 bases aligning to TRBD2. The source material was tumor tissue. The CDR3 loop is CASSLAGTSDPGELFF. In DNA form, the CDR3 reads TGTGCCAGCAGCTTGGCCGGGACTAGCGACCCCGGGGAGCTGTTTTTT.